Below are 8 T cell receptor beta chains sequenced from a single sample in a study of response to subunit inactivated influenza vaccine. MiXCR, run by TCRdb on the RT-PCR reads, gives a single entry per CDR3 protein. The sample lists roughly 550,000 distinct CDR3 sequences, under 30% occurring once. This sample also appeared in a second study, on T cells expressing NK-cell markers. From that second work: UMIs accompanied the 5'RACE template switching by which TCR beta cDNA was made.

The sequencing here drew on CD4+ T cells sorted from PBMCs, taken roughly 12 days after vaccination. Every receptor here comes from a man aged 50 to 59 who received an inactivated influenza vaccine.

There are a few counts of this clonotype. V usage is TRBV12-3 or TRBV12-4 and J usage is TRBJ2-1, with 8 bases that match TRBD1. The CDR3 covers 15 residues. V gave up 8 bases and J gave up 5 bases; unmatched junction bases: 11. The CDR3 loop is CASPLGPGGHNEQFF. The CDR3 coding sequence is TGTGCCAGCCCCTTAGGCCCAGGGGGCCACAATGAGCAGTTCTTC.

This clonotype was detected only a few times. The V call is TRBV12-3 or TRBV12-4, the J call TRBJ1-2; 7 bases are shared with TRBD1. This CDR3 is 15 amino acids long. V dropped 2 bases and J dropped 8; count of bases not matched to a gene: 11. The CDR3 is CASSLWQGGVRGYTF. In DNA, the CDR3 is TGTGCCAGCAGTTTATGGCAGGGGGGCGTCCGGGGCTACACCTTC.

This clonotype occurred a few times. This chain uses TRBV19 with TRBJ2-7, with TRBD2 matching over 10 bases. This CDR3 region has 17 residues. V shed 1 base and J 4 bases; nucleotides not matched to a gene: 10. CDR1 and CDR2 from the germline V gene are LNHDA and SQIVND (reference sequence). CDR3: CASSIASSGTSAYEQYF. The CDR3 DNA reads TGTGCCAGTAGTATAGCTTCCTCGGGGACTAGCGCTTACGAGCAGTACTTC.

V is TRBV7-2 and J is TRBJ2-1; TRBD2 is a possible D gene (6 bases). Germline values: CDR1 SGHTA, CDR2 FQGNSA. V gave up 3 bases and J gave up 9 bases, with 18 bases separating them. The CDR3 covers 15 residues. CDR3 in DNA: TGTGCCAGCAGCTTCCGGAGGGAGTCCCACAGTGAGCAGTTCTTC. It codes for CASSFRRESHSEQFF.

This clonotype has only a few counts. This chain connects TRBV19 to TRBJ2-2, with D perhaps matching TRBD1 (6 bases). Germline CDR1 and CDR2: LNHDA and SQIVND (reference sequence). This CDR3 is 16 amino acids long. V was pared by 3 bases and J by 9 bases, with 20 bases between. Written as DNA, the CDR3 is TGTGCCAGTAGTATTTATGGACAGCCGCCGGGTAGGGAGCTGTTTTTT. Its protein product is CASSIYGQPPGRELFF. Full variable domain (outside the CDR3, taken from reference TRBV19 and TRBJ2-2): DGGITQSPKYLFRKEGQNVTLSCEQNLNHDAMYWYRQDPGQGLRLIYYSQIVNDFQKGDIAEGYSVSREKKESFPLTVTSAQKNPTAFYLCASSIYGQPPGRELFFGEGSRLTVL.

This rearrangement joins TRBV5-1 to TRBJ2-1; 9 bases align to TRBD1. This CDR3 comprises 15 residues. Germline V gives CDR1 SGHRS, CDR2 YFSETQ. V lost 2 bases to trimming and J lost 7 bases; unmatched junction nucleotides: 7. The CDR3 loop reads CASSFRDRVRNEQFF. DNA for the CDR3: TGCGCCAGCAGCTTCCGGGACAGGGTTAGAAATGAGCAGTTCTTC.

This clonotype appeared a few times. The CDR3 is CSAEDRLYEQYF. DNA for the CDR3: TGCAGTGCTGAAGACAGGCTCTACGAGCAGTACTTC. The V gene is TRBV20-1, the J gene TRBJ2-7, with a weak D call TRBD1 (6 bases). From germline, CDR1 is DFQATT and CDR2 SNEGSKA (reference sequence). This CDR3 has 12 residues. The V end was cut by 5 bases, the J end by 3 bases, with 11 bases between.

The rearrangement links TRBV6-1 to TRBJ2-2; a weak D match, TRBD1 (5 bases). CDR3 length equals 16 residues. Germline CDR1 is MNHNS and CDR2 is SASEGT. V lost 2 bases and J lost 0, with 10 bases in between. CDR3 sequence reads: CASSEFQGANTGELFF. Written as DNA, the CDR3 is TGTGCCAGCAGTGAATTTCAGGGCGCGAACACCGGGGAGCTGTTTTTT.